Presented here are 14 T cell receptor beta chains from one specimen sequenced in a study of T-cell memory formation after mild COVID-19. Each CDR3 protein is one row after TCRdb ran MiXCR on the 5' RACE reads. The data contain 150,000 to 200,000 distinct CDR3 sequences, roughly 20% of them singletons. The sequencing input was PBMCs or a T cell subset sorted from them (not recorded which). The receptor set was obtained from a man aged 18 to 30 who had mild COVID-19 (a few samples of this study predate the infection). Cell type and time point are not known.

The V gene is TRBV15, the J gene TRBJ1-1; 7 bases fit TRBD1. Looked up from germline, CDR1 is LNHNV and CDR2 is YYDKDF (reference sequence). The CDR3 consists of 13 residues. J gave up 8 bases and V 5 bases, and 8 bases lay outside the gene matches. In nucleotides, the CDR3 is TGTGCCACCAGCGCTACCCGGGGACAGGAAGCTTTCTTT. It yields the protein CATSATRGQEAFF.

This clonotype was seen a handful of times. The chain is built from TRBV6-1 and TRBJ2-1, with 11 bases lining up with TRBD2. The ends lost 3 bases at V and 8 bases at J; junction bases unmatched: 3. The CDR3 length is 14 residues. Germline values: CDR1 MNHNS, CDR2 SASEGT. The CDR3 nucleotides are TGTGCCAGCAGTGATAGCGGGGGGGCCTATGAGCAGTTCTTC. The encoded protein is CASSDSGGAYEQFF.

The table lists this clonotype with a few counts. This chain joins TRBV7-2 and TRBJ1-6; D gene unclear. This CDR3 region has 16 residues. Trimming took off 2 bases at V and 6 bases at J, with 14 bases between the two ends. In germline, CDR1 is SGHTA, CDR2 FQGNSA. The CDR3 DNA reads as TGTGCCAGCAGCTTAAACGGAATTTCCGCTAATTCACCCCTCCACTTT. Protein: CASSLNGISANSPLHF.

V and J are TRBV6-2 or TRBV6-3 and TRBJ2-2; no clear D gene. The CDR3 is 13 residues long. Germline CDR1 and CDR2: MNHEY and SVGEGT. Between the trimmed V and J ends, which lost 2 bases and 4 bases, there was a span of 5 bases. CDR3 coding DNA: TGTGCCAGCAGTTACCAGTTCACCGGGGAGCTGTTTTTT. Residues: CASSYQFTGELFF.

CDR3 loop: CASSQGGGPSGANVLTF. CDR3 bases: TGCGCCAGCAGCCAAGGGGGAGGTCCCTCTGGGGCCAACGTCCTGACTTTC. The V gene is TRBV4-3, the J gene TRBJ2-6; weak D call: TRBD2 (6 bases). Germline V lookup: CDR1 LGHNA, CDR2 YSLEER. The CDR3 covers 17 residues. Trimming shortened V by 1 base and J by 0 bases, and 10 bases separated the two germline ends.

The chain employs TRBV2 and TRBJ1-2; weak D call: TRBD1 (6 bases). Trimming shortened V by 7 bases and J by 8 bases, and 17 bases separated the two germline ends. The CDR3 loop spans 13 amino acids. Germline CDR1 reads SNHLY; CDR2 reads FYNNEI. The CDR3 loop is CASIRGAGDGYTF. The CDR3 nucleotides are TGTGCCAGCATCCGAGGGGCAGGGGACGGCTACACCTTC.

The chain carries TRBV5-1 and TRBJ1-6; the D gene is possibly TRBD1 (6 bases). Trimming removed 3 bases at V and 8 bases at J, with 12 bases between. The germline V gene has CDR1 SGHRS and CDR2 YFSETQ. CDR3 length equals 14 residues. The CDR3 DNA is TGCGCCAGCAGCTCTGGACAGCTTGATTCACCCCTCCACTTT. Protein: CASSSGQLDSPLHF.

This clonotype was observed a handful of times. This rearrangement joins TRBV7-3 to TRBJ2-3, with 10 nucleotides matching TRBD1. Germline V lookup: CDR1 SGHTA, CDR2 FQGTGA. V was pared by 5 bases and J by 4 bases, with 9 bases of the junction left unmatched. There are 16 residues in the CDR3. CDR3 protein: CASSAGPGQGSDTQYF. In DNA, the CDR3 is TGTGCCAGCAGCGCTGGTCCGGGACAGGGGTCAGATACGCAGTATTTT.

The gene calls are TRBV12-3 or TRBV12-4 and TRBJ2-1, with D unresolved. With 2 bases removed from V and 9 bases from J, the gap between germline ends came to 11 bases. The CDR3 runs to 13 residues. CDR3 sequence reads: CASSLYTSAEQFF. The CDR3 nucleotides read TGTGCCAGCAGTTTATACACCTCTGCTGAGCAGTTCTTC.

The chain links TRBV5-1 to TRBJ2-3, with 8 positions matching TRBD2. In germline, CDR1 is SGHRS, CDR2 YFSETQ. The CDR3 spans 15 residues. The V gene end was trimmed by 2 bases and the J gene end by 5 bases; junction bases not matched to a gene: 7. The CDR3 region has the DNA TGCGCCAGCAGCTTTATTAGCGGGGTCGGAGATACGCAGTATTTT. This encodes CASSFISGVGDTQYF.

The CDR3 DNA is TGCAGCGTTGAGCCCGGGGAAAAGACCGGGGAGCTGTTTTTT. Translation gives CSVEPGEKTGELFF. This sequence joins TRBV29-1 and TRBJ2-2; D is possibly TRBD2 (5 bases). Trimming left V 3 bases short and J 5 bases short, with 13 bases between. The CDR3 runs to 14 residues. Per the germline V gene, CDR1 is SQVTM and CDR2 is ANQGSEA.

This chain links TRBV5-5 with TRBJ2-7; 7 nucleotides match TRBD1. Trimming took 0 bases from V and 2 from J; bases not matched to a gene: 5. Looked up from germline, CDR1 is SGHKS and CDR2 is YYEKEE (reference sequence). This CDR3 spans 15 amino acids. The CDR3 reads CASSLATGKPYEQYF. The CDR3 coding sequence is TGTGCCAGCAGCTTGGCGACAGGGAAACCCTACGAGCAGTACTTC.

This clonotype has a handful of counts. The chain employs TRBV4-3 and TRBJ2-3, with 8 nucleotides matching TRBD2. Germline V gene lookup returns CDR1 LGHNA and CDR2 YSLEER. The CDR3 contains 16 residues. Germline trimming cut 4 bases from V and 5 bases from J; bases unmatched to any gene: 11. CDR3 residues: CASSPLGRGALDTQYF. DNA of the CDR3: TGCGCCAGCAGCCCGCTGGGGCGGGGGGCCCTAGATACGCAGTATTTT.

This clonotype occurred a few times. The genes are TRBV7-9 and TRBJ2-7; D may correspond to TRBD1 or TRBD2 (5 bases each). There are 14 residues in the CDR3. Germline assignment: CDR1 SEHNR and CDR2 FQNEAQ (reference sequence). Between the trimmed V and J ends, which lost 5 bases and 2 bases, there was a span of 13 bases. The CDR3 DNA reads TGTGCCAGCAGCATAACCGGGGCCACCTACGAGCAGTACTTC. Translating gives CASSITGATYEQYF.